This TCR beta chain was observed in a study of shared clonotypes between healthy human individuals (dated by TCRdb to about 2020). Regarding the study in general: The cohort included three men and a couple of women between 18 and 49 years of age. For each donor, three plates each were used for CD4 naive and CD4 memory, two plates were used for CD8 naive, and one plate was used for CD8 memory. To estimate repertoire size and how much clonotype sharing occurs between individuals, the study deeply sequenced the blood TCR repertoires of about 5 healthy adults. Different laboratories and diverse techniques were used to prepare libraries and sequence TCR repertoires, to increase sequencing depth and limit assay-specific biases. Each donor's leukapheresis produced roughly between roughly 0.85 and 9.5 billion PBMCs.

A note on this clone: What this receptor recognizes is not known. No clone much larger than this one lies a single base away; base qualities are absent.

The donors were healthy, HIV-negative adults who had no recently reported acute infections or vaccinations. Every donor was a Caucasian adult living in Nashville, Tennessee, USA. CD4+ T cells were enriched by magnetic negative selection, after which naive cells were positively selected on CD45RA and the negative fraction was taken as the memory subset. Blood was obtained by leukapheresis, after which PBMCs were separated by Ficoll-Histopaque density gradient centrifugation and cryopreserved in liquid nitrogen vapor phase. Analytical flow cytometry was used to check the purity and quantity of every magnetically sorted T cell population. From each sorted fraction, genomic DNA was isolated and quantified by UV absorbance on a Nanodrop 2000c. Broader findings and caveats from the paper: The genetic and exposure-history diversity represented was limited by the small number of donors. Pairwise subsampling led to the expectation that sequencing depth would affect the degree of clonotype sharing among donors. Sampling was restricted to blood, and TCR repertoires in tissue are likely to differ from TCR repertoires in blood. Even with the large sequencing depth, rarefaction of the sorted-subset datasets indicated that sequencing was incomplete. Sharing across a handful of donors was observed for about 4.8% of naive CD4, 3% to 4% of naive CD8, over 2% of memory CD4, and around 0.4% of memory CD8 clonotypes. Naive subsets generally had larger estimated clonotype richness than memory subsets. Clonotypes shared by all four sorted-subset donors showed higher generation probabilities than non-shared clonotypes.

At the junction V is shortened by 3 bases and J by 0 bases, with 11 bases in between. The germline V gene encodes CDR1 MGHDK and CDR2 SYGVNS. The CDR3 measures 16 amino acids from cysteine to phenylalanine. Only the CDR3 DNA stays, 48 bases, in frame from base 1. Using the deep immunoSEQ assay, multiplex PCR amplified TCR CDR3 regions from genomic DNA. Extracted genomic DNA from each cell subset was distributed evenly across all wells of several immunoSEQ 96-well plates, and each plate was treated as a replicate. For sorted subsets, each replicate PCR was loaded with roughly 0.2 ug genomic DNA, equivalent to 32,000 or so T cell genomes. The purified libraries were quantified using a Qubit 3.0 fluorometer, sized with a Bioanalyzer 2100, and then quantified again using the KAPA Library Quantification kit. Each immunoSEQ 96-well plate was sequenced on its own single-read 150-cycle Illumina NextSeq 550 flow cell. The original methods were these. The immunoSEQ output contained only junctional sequences without quality scores, so filtering could not match that applied to full-length reads. To assign V/J genes and CDR3, sequences were annotated using PyIR, a Python wrapper for IgBLAST v1.9, with IMGT germline references. Reads were filtered out if the reads had weak V/J assignments (E-value above 1e-6), no CDR3, stop codons, out-of-frame junctions, or ambiguous translated residues. A V3J clonotype was defined by an identical inferred V gene, J gene, and CDR3 amino acid sequence. The percentage overlap between two repertoires was calculated by dividing the number of shared unique clonotypes by the size of the smaller repertoire. RTK rarefaction, the Chao1 estimator, and Recon v2.1 estimates of unobserved clonotypes were used to assess repertoire richness. For all TCRbeta clonotypes obtained by the gDNA method from four donors, generation probabilities were computed with OLGA. TCRdb took over this immuneACCESS table, retaining in-frame rearrangements with V and J assigned. Such tables are incomplete; in checked studies, under half of the missing clones stem from an unresolved V gene, and the remainder is unexplained. The V and J calls and the clone size are those of that table, but D and trimming were determined from the DNA. The sample contains hundreds of thousands of clones, approximately 73% of them found a single time. The top ten clonotypes cover 1.5% to 2% of the sample.

The V and J segments used are TRBV25-1 and TRBJ2-2; a confident D gene designation cannot be given. This receptor was obtained from a woman in her 30s in good health. Sequencing used memory CD4+ T cells sorted from blood. The cell subset or site tag for this specimen amounts to: CD45RA-negative fraction. The DNA reads TGTGCCAGCAGTGATAGGATGGATACGAACACCGGGGAGCTGTTTTTT. Translation gives CASSDRMDTNTGELFF. Beyond the CDR3, the reference TRBV25-1 and TRBJ2-2 genes provide the residues; the full variable domain reads: EADIYQTPRYLVIGTGKKITLECSQTMGHDKMYWYQQDPGMELHLIHYSYGVNSTEKGDLSSESTVSRIRTEHFPLTLESARPSHTSQYLCASSDRMDTNTGELFFGEGSRLTVL.